A single sample is the source of the 21 T cell receptor beta chains below, sequenced in a study of beta chain features in type 1 diabetes. Sequencing targeted expressed TCRB transcripts, as all isolated RNA had been reverse transcribed. Produced via immunoSEQ multiplex PCR; TCRdb's table is partial and in-frame only. In the table there are about 270,000 clones, 12% to 15% of which are singletons. Sequencing input: naive CD4+ T cells from blood. Receptors were obtained from a woman aged 40 to 50 in good health.

Only a few counts were recorded for this clone. The chain carries TRBV18 and TRBJ1-1; D might be TRBD1 (5 bases). Trimming cost V 0 bases and J 7 bases, with 12 bases left between them. The CDR3 has 14 amino acids. The germline V gene has CDR1 KGHSH and CDR2 LQKENI. The CDR3 coding sequence is TGTGCCAGCTCACCACCGTGGGGAAGGGGTGAAGCTTTCTTT. It encodes CASSPPWGRGEAFF.

V gene TRBV18 combines with J gene TRBJ2-1; 10 bases agree with TRBD1. V shed 4 bases and J 14 bases; nucleotides not matched to a gene: 8. This CDR3 is 13 amino acids long. In germline, CDR1 is KGHSH, CDR2 LQKENI. The CDR3, as DNA: TGTGCCAGCTCACTAAAGAGGGACAGGGGTGAGTTCTTC. Translated: CASSLKRDRGEFF.

This clone was picked up a small number of times. The chain links TRBV6-5 to TRBJ1-1; D gene ambiguous. Looked up from germline, CDR1 is MNHEY and CDR2 is SVGAGI. The germline V and J ends were trimmed by 0 bases and 2 bases, with 10 bases remaining between them. The CDR3 has 15 residues. This CDR3 is CASSYSRVTNTEAFF. CDR3 sequence (DNA): TGTGCCAGCAGTTACTCGAGGGTAACCAACACTGAAGCTTTCTTT.

The chain is built from TRBV29-1 and TRBJ2-2, with D possibly matching TRBD1 (6 bases). CDR3 length equals 15 residues. Germline V gene lookup returns CDR1 SQVTM and CDR2 ANQGSEA. Trimming left V 1 base short and J 4 bases short, with 13 bases between. The CDR3 DNA is TGCAGCGTTGAAGTAGGCGGCAGGGGCACCGGGGAGCTGTTTTTT. The encoded protein is CSVEVGGRGTGELFF.

This clone was seen only a few times. The V gene is TRBV5-1, the J gene TRBJ2-5; TRBD1 matches at 8 bases. Losses at the gene ends were 4 bases for V and 1 base for J; bases not matched to a gene: 9. CDR1 and CDR2 from the germline V gene are SGHRS and YFSETQ. The CDR3 contains 16 residues. The CDR3 region is CASSHRQGLTQETQYF. Here the CDR3 DNA reads TGCGCCAGCAGCCACCGACAGGGGTTGACCCAAGAGACCCAGTACTTC.

The chain recombines TRBV2 with TRBJ1-3; D gene uncertain. The CDR3 has 12 residues. In germline, CDR1 is SNHLY, CDR2 FYNNEI. V dropped 7 bases and J dropped 6 bases, with 10 bases sitting between them. CDR3: CASNIGENTIYF. CDR3 sequence (DNA): TGTGCCAGCAATATCGGAGAAAACACCATATATTTT. The full variable domain, in which reference TRBV2 and TRBJ1-3 provide the parts outside the CDR3, is EPEVTQTPSHQVTQMGQEVILRCVPISNHLYFYWYRQILGQKVEFLVSFYNNEISEKSEIFDDQFSVERPDGSNFTLKIRSTKLEDSAMYFCASNIGENTIYFGEGSWLTVV.

The chain joins TRBV29-1 to TRBJ2-1; 10 positions match TRBD2. CDR1 is SQVTM and CDR2 is ANQGSEA in the germline V gene. This CDR3 comprises 14 residues. The CDR3 nucleotides read TGCACGGCTAGCGGGGGATTCTCCTACAATGAGCAGTTCTTC. It translates to CTASGGFSYNEQFF.

The chain is built from TRBV6-5 and TRBJ2-7; 9 bases are shared with TRBD1. Trimming at V came to 5 bases and at J to 2 bases, leaving 7 bases not matched to a gene. CDR3 length equals 15 residues. Looked up from germline, CDR1 is MNHEY and CDR2 is SVGAGI. The CDR3 region is CASSRGTGPPYEQYF. The CDR3 nucleotides are TGTGCCAGCAGTAGAGGGACAGGGCCTCCCTACGAGCAGTACTTC.

The chain uses TRBV18 and TRBJ1-1, with 9 bases identical to TRBD1. The germline V gene has CDR1 KGHSH and CDR2 LQKENI. The CDR3 extends over 18 amino acids. The V gene end was trimmed by 6 bases and the J gene end by 5 bases; junction bases not matched to a gene: 19. CDR3 loop: CASSLSPVGTGKHTEAFF. CDR3 nucleotides: TGTGCCAGCTCCCTCAGTCCGGTTGGGACAGGGAAACATACTGAAGCTTTCTTT. The whole variable domain, remainder taken from reference TRBV18 and TRBJ1-1, is NAGVMQNPRHLVRRRGQEARLRCSPMKGHSHVYWYRQLPEEGLKFMVYLQKENIIDESGMPKERFSAEFPKEGPSILRIQQVVRGDSAAYFCASSLSPVGTGKHTEAFFGQGTRLTVV.

This clone occurred a few times. This chain joins TRBV11-2 and TRBJ1-2, with 8 bases matching TRBD1. The CDR3 covers 14 residues. Germline CDR1 and CDR2: SGHAT and FQNNGV. The trim removed 0 bases at V and 4 bases at J, leaving 1 base unmatched. As DNA, the CDR3 is TGTGCCAGCAGCTTAGAGGACAGGGTCTATGGCTACACCTTC. This encodes CASSLEDRVYGYTF.

The table lists this clone with a few counts. The V call is TRBV19, the J call TRBJ2-1, with D perhaps TRBD1 (7 bases). This CDR3 region has 15 residues. The V and J ends lost 7 bases and 6 bases respectively, with 19 bases between them. CDR1 is LNHDA and CDR2 is SQIVND in the germline V gene (reference sequence). In nucleotides, the CDR3 is TGTGCCAGTAACTCTCCTCGGCAGGGGGGCAATGAGCAGTTCTTC. Translated: CASNSPRQGGNEQFF.

This rearrangement joins TRBV6-5 to TRBJ2-1; 8 positions agree with TRBD1. The CDR3 is 13 amino acids. The germline V gene has CDR1 MNHEY and CDR2 SVGAGI. Trimming cost V 6 bases and J 7 bases; bases outside gene matches: 5. The CDR3 region has the DNA TGTGCCAGCAGGGCAGGGGGCCGGAATGAGCAGTTCTTC. Its translation: CASRAGGRNEQFF.

The genes are TRBV7-6 and TRBJ2-3; TRBD1 is a possible D gene (7 bases). CDR1 and CDR2 (germline): SGHVS, FNYEAQ. V was clipped by 3 bases and J by 0 bases, with 13 bases between them. The length of the CDR3 is 16 residues. In DNA, the CDR3 is TGTGCCAGCAGCTTTTCGACAGGGACTAGCACAGATACGCAGTATTTT. Translation gives CASSFSTGTSTDTQYF.

This sequence joins TRBV5-1 and TRBJ2-7, with D unclear. CDR1 is SGHRS and CDR2 is YFSETQ in the germline V gene. The CDR3 spans 13 residues. The V end lost 4 bases, the J end lost 4 bases, and 12 bases lay between the germline ends. The CDR3 DNA is TGCGCCAGCAGCCCTCTTGGGCCTTACGAGCAGTACTTC. It translates to CASSPLGPYEQYF.

In its sample, this clone was seen a few times. CDR3 protein: CASRDMNEQFF. The CDR3 nucleotides are TGTGCCAGCAGGGACATGAATGAGCAGTTCTTC. The chain recombines TRBV6-5 with TRBJ2-1, with D possibly being TRBD1 (5 bases). This CDR3 is built from 11 residues. The V gene lost 6 bases and the J gene lost 7 bases, with 7 bases spanning the gap. Germline V gene data show CDR1 as MNHEY and CDR2 as SVGAGI.

The gene calls are TRBV2 and TRBJ1-1, with 7 bases matching TRBD1. The CDR3 runs to 15 residues. Trimming cost V 7 bases and J 7 bases; bases outside gene matches: 15. Germline V gene sequence: CDR1 SNHLY, CDR2 FYNNEI. The CDR3 loop reads CASTKEGTEQSEAFF. CDR3 in DNA: TGTGCCAGCACTAAAGAGGGGACAGAACAAAGTGAAGCTTTCTTT.

The V and J genes are TRBV10-3 and TRBJ2-2, with D uncertain. Germline-derived CDR1 and CDR2 are ENHRY and SYGVKD. This CDR3 spans 13 amino acids. Trimming took 6 bases from V and 1 from J, leaving 6 bases between them. The CDR3: CAIRAGNTGELFF. As DNA, the CDR3 is TGTGCCATCAGGGCAGGGAACACCGGGGAGCTGTTTTTT.

This rearrangement joins TRBV4-1 to TRBJ2-7; the match to TRBD2 covers 10 bases. Germline CDR1 is MGHRA and CDR2 is YSYEKL. V lost 6 bases to trimming and J lost 5 bases; unmatched junction nucleotides: 4. The CDR3 contains 13 residues. CDR3 loop: CASRPSGGDEQYF. CDR3 coding DNA: TGCGCCAGCAGGCCTAGCGGGGGTGACGAGCAGTACTTC.

The rearrangement links TRBV6-5 to TRBJ1-3, with a tentative D call TRBD1 (5 bases). Trimming cost V 6 bases and J 8 bases, with 17 bases left between them. This CDR3 is 14 amino acids long. CDR1 is MNHEY, CDR2 SVGAGI, per germline. This CDR3 is CASSSGRGADTIYF. DNA for the CDR3: TGTGCCAGCAGCTCCGGGAGGGGCGCGGACACCATATATTTT.

This clone has only a few counts. The chain links TRBV14 to TRBJ2-4; possibly TRBD1 for D (5 bases). Germline V lookup: CDR1 SGHDN, CDR2 FVKESK. The CDR3 is 16 amino acids. V was trimmed by 2 bases and J by 0 bases, leaving 11 bases between them. This CDR3 is CASSQRSGLAKNIQYF. In nucleotides, the CDR3 is TGTGCCAGCAGCCAAAGGTCAGGGCTAGCCAAAAACATTCAGTACTTC.

The V and J genes are TRBV15 and TRBJ2-3; 11 nucleotides agree with TRBD1. Germline CDR1 reads LNHNV; CDR2 reads YYDKDF (reference sequence). The CDR3 has 16 amino acids. Trimming took 1 base from V and 3 from J; bases not matched to a gene: 3. DNA of the CDR3: TGTGCCACCAGCAGAGGGGGGACAGGGGGTACAGATACGCAGTATTTT. It encodes CATSRGGTGGTDTQYF.